The present T cell receptor (beta chain) was sequenced within a study of T cell clonotyping in hematopoietic cell transplantation. On the study more broadly: Recipients' pretransplant samples followed cytoreduction.

The table came from immunoSEQ multiplex PCR; TCRdb's copy has only in-frame clones and leaves some out. The profile shows about 80,000 clones, about 95% of them singletons. Concerning this clone itself: Its matching antigen is unknown.

Time point here: recipient sample about 28 days before transplant, after cytoreduction. Study-wide findings and caveats: At the given depth, recipient repertoires were over 95% de novo clonotypes.

The germline V gene encodes CDR1 SGHRS and CDR2 YFSETQ. V trimming: 4 bases; J trimming: 0 bases; junction bases outside the gene matches: 7. The CDR3 is 15 amino acids. The genes are TRBV5-1 and TRBJ2-7; 7 positions match TRBD1. Sequencing used peripheral blood mononuclear cells, obtained before stem cell transplant. This clonotype was sampled from a woman between 50 and 59 years old with acute myeloid leukemia. Some clones in this sample may be carry-over from other donors' samples. The CDR3 DNA reads as TGCGCCAGCAGCGTAGGGACAGAGCCCTCCTACGAGCAGTACTTC. It translates to CASSVGTEPSYEQYF.